This record concerns one TCR beta chain sequence. The data belong to a study of control samples from healthy donors and cancer patients. The CDR3 sequence is 12 residues long. Trimming pared 6 bases from V and 5 bases from J, leaving 10 bases between. CDR1 is MNHEY and CDR2 is SVGAGI in the germline V gene. The repertoire was sequenced with immunoSEQ multiplex PCR; TCRdb's copy has only in-frame clones and lacks some. This sample has 150,000 or so clones, with 85% to 90% found just once. This TCR derives from a woman younger than 45 in good health. The specimen sequenced was blood. The chain links TRBV6-5 to TRBJ1-1, with D unresolved. The CDR3 coding sequence is TGTGCCAGCAGGGGAGAGGTTACTGAAGCTTTCTTT. Its translation is CASRGEVTEAFF.